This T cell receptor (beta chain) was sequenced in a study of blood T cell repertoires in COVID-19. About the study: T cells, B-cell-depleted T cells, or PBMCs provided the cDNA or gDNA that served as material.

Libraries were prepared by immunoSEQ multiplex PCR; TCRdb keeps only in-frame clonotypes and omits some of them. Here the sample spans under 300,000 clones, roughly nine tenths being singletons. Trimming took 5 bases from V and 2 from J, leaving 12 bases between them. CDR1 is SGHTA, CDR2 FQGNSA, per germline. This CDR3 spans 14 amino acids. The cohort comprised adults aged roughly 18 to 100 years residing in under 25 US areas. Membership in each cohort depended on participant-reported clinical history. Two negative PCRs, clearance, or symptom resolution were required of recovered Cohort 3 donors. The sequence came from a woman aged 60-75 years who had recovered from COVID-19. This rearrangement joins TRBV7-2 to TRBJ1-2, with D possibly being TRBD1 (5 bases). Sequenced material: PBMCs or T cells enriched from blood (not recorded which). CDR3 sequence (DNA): TGTGCCAGCAGCCAAAGGAGGGACAACTATGGCTACACCTTC. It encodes CASSQRRDNYGYTF.